This is a list of T cell receptor beta chains from one sample in a study of blood T cell repertoires in COVID-19. Sequencing used immunoSEQ multiplex PCR; TCRdb keeps in-frame clones, though not all of them. The repertoire consists of around 19,000 clones, with more than 85% occurring once and the leading ten covering about 7.4%. The specimen sequenced was peripheral blood. The receptors were gathered from a man between 65 and 80 years old with active COVID-19. Both conserved end residues are part of each CDR3. D genes are given only for firm matches. Size is omitted from some rows. Given values are once, few, many or a class for expanded clones.

V gene	D gene	clone size	J gene	CDR3 protein	CDR3 DNA
TRBV7-2	NA	NA	TRBJ1-1	CASSLEGGLTEAFF	TGTGCCAGCAGCTTAGAGGGAGGGCTCACTGAAGCTTTCTTT
TRBV4-3	NA	NA	TRBJ2-3	CASSQERRGRGRDGLDTQYF	TGCGCCAGCAGCCAAGAAAGAAGGGGCAGGGGTCGGGATGGGTTGGATACGCAGTATTTT
TRBV27	NA	NA	TRBJ1-1	CASSHLTEPNTEAFF	TGTGCCAGCAGTCACCTGACAGAGCCGAACACTGAAGCTTTCTTT
TRBV6-5	NA	once	TRBJ2-1	CATAALNEQFF	TGTGCCACCGCGGCGCTCAATGAGCAGTTCTTC
TRBV19	TRBD2	NA	TRBJ2-7	CASSIGTSGSLAGEQYF	TGTGCCAGTAGTATTGGGACTAGCGGGAGTCTCGCAGGCGAGCAGTACTTC
TRBV5-4	TRBD2	NA	TRBJ2-2	CASSLAPSGSLTGELFF	TGTGCCAGCAGCTTGGCCCCTAGCGGGAGTCTCACCGGGGAGCTGTTTTTT
TRBV10-3	TRBD1	NA	TRBJ1-6	CAIGGTGNNSPLHF	TGTGCCATCGGAGGGACAGGAAATAATTCACCCCTCCACTTT
TRBV6-5	TRBD2	NA	TRBJ2-1	CASTRPGLAGEQFF	TGTGCCAGCACGCGCCCGGGACTAGCGGGAGAGCAGTTCTTC
TRBV15	TRBD1	NA	TRBJ1-5	CATSGWMGTGGLVQPQHF	TGTGCCACCAGCGGCTGGATGGGGACAGGGGGTCTAGTGCAGCCCCAGCATTTT
TRBV28	NA	NA	TRBJ2-7	CASSFRVYEQYF	TGTGCCAGCAGTTTCCGGGTCTACGAGCAGTACTTC
TRBV5-6	NA	NA	TRBJ2-3	CASLRGGLAGTDTQYF	TGTGCCAGCCTAAGAGGCGGCCTAGCCGGCACAGATACGCAGTATTTT
TRBV18	NA	NA	TRBJ2-2	CASSPTFLQGNTGELFF	TGTGCCAGCTCACCAACTTTTCTCCAGGGGAACACCGGGGAGCTGTTTTTT
TRBV28	NA	NA	TRBJ2-7	CASREGRYEQYF	TGTGCCAGCAGGGAGGGGAGGTACGAGCAGTACTTC
TRBV29-1	NA	NA	TRBJ2-7	CSVEVGSRGTEQYF	TGCAGCGTTGAAGTAGGGAGCAGGGGAACCGAGCAGTACTTC
TRBV19	NA	NA	TRBJ2-1	CASSYRVNEQFF	TGTGCCAGTAGTTACAGGGTCAATGAGCAGTTCTTC
TRBV19	NA	NA	TRBJ1-2	CASSTTGLSDYTF	TGTGCCAGTAGTACCACAGGGCTTTCGGACTACACCTTC
TRBV5-1	TRBD1	NA	TRBJ2-2	CASSSRTGNTGELFF	TGCGCCAGCAGCTCACGGACAGGGAACACCGGGGAGCTGTTTTTT
TRBV30	NA	NA	TRBJ2-3	CAWSPVIITDTQYF	TGTGCCTGGAGTCCGGTAATTATCACAGATACGCAGTATTTT
TRBV12-3/TRBV12-4	NA	few	TRBJ1-2	CASTLTGLGYTF	TGTGCCAGCACCTTAACAGGGCTTGGCTACACCTTC
TRBV5-6	NA	NA	TRBJ2-1	CASSLALAGIYNEQFF	TGTGCCAGCAGCTTGGCTCTCGCGGGTATCTACAATGAGCAGTTCTTC
TRBV6-5	NA	NA	TRBJ1-1	CASIVTGDTEAFF	TGTGCCAGCATCGTGACAGGAGACACTGAAGCTTTCTTT
TRBV15	NA	few	TRBJ2-5	CATSRDIWLPKETQYF	TGTGCCACCAGCAGAGATATATGGTTGCCTAAGGAGACCCAGTACTTC
TRBV7-6	NA	NA	TRBJ2-3	CASSRLRDTQYF	TGTGCCAGCAGCCGTCTCCGAGATACGCAGTATTTT
TRBV6-2/TRBV6-3	TRBD2	NA	TRBJ2-1	CASIPGGEYNEQFF	TGTGCCAGCATCCCTGGGGGGGAGTACAATGAGCAGTTCTTC
TRBV7-3	TRBD1	once	TRBJ1-1	CASSLTGVSEAFF	TGTGCCAGCAGCCTTACAGGGGTTTCTGAAGCTTTCTTT
TRBV14	NA	NA	TRBJ2-4	CASSQEVTRDIQYF	TGTGCCAGCAGCCAGGAGGTTACTAGGGACATTCAGTACTTC